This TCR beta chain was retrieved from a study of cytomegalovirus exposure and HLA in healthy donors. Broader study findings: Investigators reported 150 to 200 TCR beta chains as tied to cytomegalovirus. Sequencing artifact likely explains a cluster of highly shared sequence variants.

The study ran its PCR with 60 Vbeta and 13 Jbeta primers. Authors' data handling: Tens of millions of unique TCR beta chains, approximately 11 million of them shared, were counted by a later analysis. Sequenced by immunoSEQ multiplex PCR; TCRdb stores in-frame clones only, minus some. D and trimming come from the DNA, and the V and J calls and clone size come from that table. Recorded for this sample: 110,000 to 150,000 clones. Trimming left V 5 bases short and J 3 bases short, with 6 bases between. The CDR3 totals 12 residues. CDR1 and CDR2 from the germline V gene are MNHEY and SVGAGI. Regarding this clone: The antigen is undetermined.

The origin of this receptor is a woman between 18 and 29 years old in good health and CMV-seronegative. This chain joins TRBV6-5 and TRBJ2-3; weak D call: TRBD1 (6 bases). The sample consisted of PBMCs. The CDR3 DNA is TGTGCCAGCAGTGGGACAACAGATACGCAGTATTTT. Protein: CASSGTTDTQYF.